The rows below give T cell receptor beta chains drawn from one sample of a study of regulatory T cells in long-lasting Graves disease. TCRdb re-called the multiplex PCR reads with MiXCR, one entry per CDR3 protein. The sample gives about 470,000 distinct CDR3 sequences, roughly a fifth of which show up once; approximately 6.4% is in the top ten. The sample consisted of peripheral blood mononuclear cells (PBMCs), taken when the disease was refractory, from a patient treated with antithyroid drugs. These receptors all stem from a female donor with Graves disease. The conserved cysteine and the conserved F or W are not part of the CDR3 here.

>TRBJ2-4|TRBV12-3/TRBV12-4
ASSNKGTGRRERNIQY
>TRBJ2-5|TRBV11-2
ASSFGGAAETQY
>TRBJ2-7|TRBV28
ASSPSGTGNTEQY
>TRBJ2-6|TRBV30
ASFSSGANVLT
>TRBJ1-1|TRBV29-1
SVEGTGVEAF
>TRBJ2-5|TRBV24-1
ATSETGLGETQN
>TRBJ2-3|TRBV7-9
ASSPRTSGTDTQY
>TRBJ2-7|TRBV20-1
SARWDRLYEQY
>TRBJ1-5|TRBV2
ASSGQGAWQPQH
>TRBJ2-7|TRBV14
ASSHTSGRAREQY
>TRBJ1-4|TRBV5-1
ASSLDTGNEKLF
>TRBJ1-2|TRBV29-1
SVVYQGADGYT
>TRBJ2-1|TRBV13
PSSLGQGASYEQF
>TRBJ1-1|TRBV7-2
ASSFNPKRGTEAF
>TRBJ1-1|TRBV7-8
ASSLAFVRRARNTEAF
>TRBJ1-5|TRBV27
ASSLQGSRQPQH
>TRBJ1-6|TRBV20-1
SARDGTANSPLH
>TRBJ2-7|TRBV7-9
ASRFQGDEEQY
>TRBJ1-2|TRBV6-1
ASSPAGDRSYGYT
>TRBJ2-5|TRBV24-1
ATSEPTGGPETQY
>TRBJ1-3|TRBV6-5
AGSYSALGGEGNTIY
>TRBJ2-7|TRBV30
AWGNIDEQY
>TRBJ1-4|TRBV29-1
SVELLGTNEKLF
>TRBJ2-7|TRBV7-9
ASSLDIYEQY
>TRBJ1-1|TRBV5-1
ASSQMGRNTEAF
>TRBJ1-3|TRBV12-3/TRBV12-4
ASSLGGDLLSGNTIY
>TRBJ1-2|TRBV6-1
ASIQPGTDYGYT
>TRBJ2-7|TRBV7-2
ASGPEPLIYEQY
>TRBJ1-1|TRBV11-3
ASCWGPNTEAF
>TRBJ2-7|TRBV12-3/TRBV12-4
ASRATGTARYEQY
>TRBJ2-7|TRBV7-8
ASSLADRYEQY
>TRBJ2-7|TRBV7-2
ASSLVADEQY
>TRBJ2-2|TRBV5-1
ASSLGGLPNTGELF
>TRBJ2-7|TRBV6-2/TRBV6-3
ASSYSLSRGSYEQY
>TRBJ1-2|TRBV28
ASSPAGQGVYGYT
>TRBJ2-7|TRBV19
ASSIASGGSYYEQY
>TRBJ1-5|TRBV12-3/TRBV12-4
ASSNFYFGGEQPQH
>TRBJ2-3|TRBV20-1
SATDDSTDTQY
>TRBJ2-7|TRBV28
ASSSSGERGSYEQY
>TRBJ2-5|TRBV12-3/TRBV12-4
ASSFRQPSQETQY
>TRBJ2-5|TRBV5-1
ASSAGQPFQETQY
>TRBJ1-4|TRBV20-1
SARDHRDRGEKLF
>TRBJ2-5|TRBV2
ASSEQIQETQY
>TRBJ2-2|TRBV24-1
ATSDGLRLNTGELF
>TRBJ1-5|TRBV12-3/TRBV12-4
ASSMGTGENQPQH
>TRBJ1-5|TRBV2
ASSHLGDSNQPQH
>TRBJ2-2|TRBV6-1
ASLEGNTGELF
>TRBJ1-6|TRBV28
ASSSTASPLH